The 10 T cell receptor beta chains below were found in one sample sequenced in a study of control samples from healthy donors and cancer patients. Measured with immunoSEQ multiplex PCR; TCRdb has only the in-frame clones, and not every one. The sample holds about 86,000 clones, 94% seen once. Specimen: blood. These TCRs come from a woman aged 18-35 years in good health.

CDR3 sequence reads: CASSTTGVGTYEQYF. As DNA, the CDR3 is TGTGCCAGTAGTACAACAGGGGTTGGGACCTACGAGCAGTACTTC. This sequence joins TRBV19 and TRBJ2-7; 7 nucleotides align to TRBD1. The germline CDR1 and CDR2 sequences are LNHDA and SQIVND (reference sequence). With 4 bases clipped from V and 2 bases from J, the junction kept 8 bases outside the gene matches. This CDR3 is built from 15 residues.

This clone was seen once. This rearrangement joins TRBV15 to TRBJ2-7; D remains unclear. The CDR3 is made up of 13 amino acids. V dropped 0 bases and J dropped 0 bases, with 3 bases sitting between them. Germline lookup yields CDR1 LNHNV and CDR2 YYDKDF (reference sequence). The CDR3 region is CATSRDRSYEQYF. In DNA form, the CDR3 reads TGTGCCACCAGCAGAGACCGCTCCTACGAGCAGTACTTC. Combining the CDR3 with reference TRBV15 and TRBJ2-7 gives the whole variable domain DAMVIQNPRYQVTQFGKPVTLSCSQTLNHNVMYWYQQKSSQAPKLLFHYYDKDFNNEADTPDNFQSRRPNTSFCFLDIRSPGLGDTAMYLCATSRDRSYEQYFGPGTRLTVT.

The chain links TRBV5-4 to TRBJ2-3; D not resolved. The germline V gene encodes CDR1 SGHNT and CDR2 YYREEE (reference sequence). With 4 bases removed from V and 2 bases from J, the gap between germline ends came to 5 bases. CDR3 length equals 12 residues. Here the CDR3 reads CASSQDTDTQYF. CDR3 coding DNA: TGTGCCAGCAGCCAAGACACAGATACGCAGTATTTT. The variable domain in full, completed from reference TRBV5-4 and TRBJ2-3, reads ETGVTQSPTHLIKTRGQQVTLRCSSQSGHNTVSWYQQALGQGPQFIFQYYREEENGRGNFPPRFSGLQFPNYSSELNVNALELDDSALYLCASSQDTDTQYFGPGTRLTVL.

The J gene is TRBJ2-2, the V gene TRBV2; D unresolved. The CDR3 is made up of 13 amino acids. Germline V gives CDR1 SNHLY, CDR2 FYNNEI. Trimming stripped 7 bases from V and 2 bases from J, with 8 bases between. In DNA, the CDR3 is TGTGCCAGCATTAGGAGTAACACCGGGGAGCTGTTTTTT. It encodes CASIRSNTGELFF. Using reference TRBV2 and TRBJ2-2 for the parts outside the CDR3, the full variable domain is EPEVTQTPSHQVTQMGQEVILRCVPISNHLYFYWYRQILGQKVEFLVSFYNNEISEKSEIFDDQFSVERPDGSNFTLKIRSTKLEDSAMYFCASIRSNTGELFFGEGSRLTVL.

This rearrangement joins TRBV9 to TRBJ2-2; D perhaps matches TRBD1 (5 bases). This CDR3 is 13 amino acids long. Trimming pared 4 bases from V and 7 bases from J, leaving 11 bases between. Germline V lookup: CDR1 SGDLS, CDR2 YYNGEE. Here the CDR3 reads CASSPQAYGELFF. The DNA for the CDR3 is TGTGCCAGCAGCCCACAGGCGTACGGGGAGCTGTTTTTT.

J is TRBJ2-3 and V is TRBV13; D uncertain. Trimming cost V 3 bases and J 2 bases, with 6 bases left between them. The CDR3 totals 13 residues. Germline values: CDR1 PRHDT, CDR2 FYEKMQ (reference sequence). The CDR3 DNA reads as TGTGCCAGCAGCTTCCGGCCCACAGATACGCAGTATTTT. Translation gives CASSFRPTDTQYF. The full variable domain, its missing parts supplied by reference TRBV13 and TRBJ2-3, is AAGVIQSPRHLIKEKRETATLKCYPIPRHDTVYWYQQGPGQDPQFLISFYEKMQSDKGSIPDRFSAQQFSDYHSELNMSSLELGDSALYFCASSFRPTDTQYFGPGTRLTVL.

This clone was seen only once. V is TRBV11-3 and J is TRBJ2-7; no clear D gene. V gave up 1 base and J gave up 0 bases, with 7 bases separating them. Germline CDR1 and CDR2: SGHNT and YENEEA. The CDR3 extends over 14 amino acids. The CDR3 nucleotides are TGTGCCAGCAGCTTAGGACCGTCCTCCTACGAGCAGTACTTC. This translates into CASSLGPSSYEQYF. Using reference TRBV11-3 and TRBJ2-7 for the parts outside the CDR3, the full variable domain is EAGVVQSPRYKIIEKKQPVAFWCNPISGHNTLYWYLQNLGQGPELLIRYENEEAVDDSQLPKDRFSAERLKGVDSTLKIQPAELGDSAVYLCASSLGPSSYEQYFGPGTRLTVT.

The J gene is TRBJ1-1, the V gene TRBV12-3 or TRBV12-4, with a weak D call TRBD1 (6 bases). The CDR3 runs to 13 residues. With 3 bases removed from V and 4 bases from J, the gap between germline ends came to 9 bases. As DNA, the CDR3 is TGTGCCAGCAGTTTGCAGGGGAGCACTGAAGCTTTCTTT. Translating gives CASSLQGSTEAFF.

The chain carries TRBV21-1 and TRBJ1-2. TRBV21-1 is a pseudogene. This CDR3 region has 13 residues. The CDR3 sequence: CASTDRASYGYTF. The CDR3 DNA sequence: TGTGCCAGCACAGACCGGGCCTCCTATGGCTACACCTTC.

Here the CDR3 reads CASSESYLRDEQYF. CDR3 DNA sequence: TGTGCCAGCAGTGAATCCTACCTACGGGACGAGCAGTACTTC. The rearrangement uses TRBV2 and TRBJ2-7, with D hard to call. The germline CDR1 and CDR2 sequences are SNHLY and FYNNEI. V lost 2 bases and J lost 5, with 13 bases in between. The CDR3 spans 14 residues.